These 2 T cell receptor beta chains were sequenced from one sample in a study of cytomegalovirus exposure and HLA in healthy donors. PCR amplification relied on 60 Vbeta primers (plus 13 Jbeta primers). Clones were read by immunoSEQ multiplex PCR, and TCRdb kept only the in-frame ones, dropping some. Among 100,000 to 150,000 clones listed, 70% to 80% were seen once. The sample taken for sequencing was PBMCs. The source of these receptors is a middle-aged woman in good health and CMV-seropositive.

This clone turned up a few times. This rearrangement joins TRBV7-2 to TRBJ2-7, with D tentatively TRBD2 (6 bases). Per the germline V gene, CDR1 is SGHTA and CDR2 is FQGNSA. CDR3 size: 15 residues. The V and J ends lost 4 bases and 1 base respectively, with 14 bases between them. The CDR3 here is CASSSGGYRSYEQYF. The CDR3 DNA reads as TGTGCCAGCAGCTCCGGAGGGTATAGGTCCTACGAGCAGTACTTC.

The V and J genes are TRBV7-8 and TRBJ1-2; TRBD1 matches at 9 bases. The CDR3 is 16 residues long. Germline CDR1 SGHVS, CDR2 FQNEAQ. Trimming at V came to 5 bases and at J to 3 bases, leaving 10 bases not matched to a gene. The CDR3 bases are TGTGCCAGCAGCGACAACAGGGGGCGCGGTGACTATGGCTACACCTTC. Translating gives CASSDNRGRGDYGYTF. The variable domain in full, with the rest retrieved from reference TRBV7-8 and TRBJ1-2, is GAGVSQSPRYKVAKRGQDVALRCDPISGHVSLFWYQQALGQGPEFLTYFQNEAQLDKSGLPSDRFFAERPEGSVSTLKIQRTQQEDSAVYLCASSDNRGRGDYGYTFGSGTRLTVV.